The entry that follows covers one T cell receptor (beta chain) sequence. The target antigen is unknown. Preparation of the TCRbeta library involved a method that used unique molecular identifiers. TCRdb passed the PCR reads through MiXCR, listing each CDR3 protein once. Of approximately 82,000 distinct CDR3 sequences listed, roughly a sixth are singletons. There are 14 residues in the CDR3. Germline V gene sequence: CDR1 SGHTA, CDR2 FQGNSA. V was clipped by 4 bases and J by 8 bases; unmatched bases: 5. These data come from a study of T-cell reconstitution after alpha-beta-depleted transplantation in children. Study conclusions and caveats: The origin of alpha-beta T cells about two months after transplant was reportedly several hundred expanded graft clones.

The chain links TRBV7-2 to TRBJ1-4; TRBD1 matches at 9 bases. The receptor comes from a male patient between 2 and 9 years old who had a stem cell transplant for acute lymphoblastic leukemia, so the T cells may come from the graft donor. Sequenced here: PBMCs, mostly from graft donor cells, sampled 180 days after TCRalphabeta/CD19-depleted stem cell transplant. The CDR3 DNA is TGTGCCAGCAGCTCCGGGACAGGGCGCGAAAAACTGTTTTTT. It translates to CASSSGTGREKLFF.